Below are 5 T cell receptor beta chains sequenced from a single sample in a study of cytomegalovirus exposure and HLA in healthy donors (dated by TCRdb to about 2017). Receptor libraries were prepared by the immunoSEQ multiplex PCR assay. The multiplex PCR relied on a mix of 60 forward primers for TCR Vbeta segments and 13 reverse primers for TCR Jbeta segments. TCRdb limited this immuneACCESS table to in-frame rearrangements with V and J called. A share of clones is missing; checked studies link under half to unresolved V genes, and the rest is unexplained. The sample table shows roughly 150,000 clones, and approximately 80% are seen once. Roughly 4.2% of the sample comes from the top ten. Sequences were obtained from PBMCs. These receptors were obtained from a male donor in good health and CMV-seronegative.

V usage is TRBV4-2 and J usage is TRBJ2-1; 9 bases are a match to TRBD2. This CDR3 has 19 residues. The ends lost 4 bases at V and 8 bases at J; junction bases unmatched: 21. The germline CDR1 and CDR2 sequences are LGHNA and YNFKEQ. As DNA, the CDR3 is TGTGCCAGCAGCCTCCCGAGGGGGGTGGCGGGAGGGTATAAGGATGAGCAGTTCTTC. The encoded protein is CASSLPRGVAGGYKDEQFF.

CDR3 coding DNA: TGCAGCGGCTCCGGGACTAGCGACTATACGCAGTATTTT. Translating gives CSGSGTSDYTQYF. V is TRBV29-1 and J is TRBJ2-3, with 10 nucleotides matching TRBD2. The germline CDR1 and CDR2 sequences are SQVTM and ANQGSEA. Trimming took 7 bases from V and 7 from J; bases not matched to a gene: 8. The length of the CDR3 is 13 residues.

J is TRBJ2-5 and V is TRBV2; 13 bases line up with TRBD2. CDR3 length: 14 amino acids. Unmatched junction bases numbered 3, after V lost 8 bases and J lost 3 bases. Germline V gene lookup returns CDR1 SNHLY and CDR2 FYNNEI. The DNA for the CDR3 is TGTGCCAGCGGTGGACTAGCGGGGGAAGAGACCCAGTACTTC. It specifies CASGGLAGEETQYF. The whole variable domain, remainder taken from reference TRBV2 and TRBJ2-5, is EPEVTQTPSHQVTQMGQEVILRCVPISNHLYFYWYRQILGQKVEFLVSFYNNEISEKSEIFDDQFSVERPDGSNFTLKIRSTKLEDSAMYFCASGGLAGEETQYFGPGTRLLVL.

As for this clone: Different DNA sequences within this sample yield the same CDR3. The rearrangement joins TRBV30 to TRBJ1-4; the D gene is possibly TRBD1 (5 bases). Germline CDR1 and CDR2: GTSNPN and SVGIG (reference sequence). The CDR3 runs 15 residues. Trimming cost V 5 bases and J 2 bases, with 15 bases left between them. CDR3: CAWAGPGGTNEKLFF. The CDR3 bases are TGTGCCTGGGCAGGACCCGGGGGGACTAATGAAAAACTGTTTTTT.

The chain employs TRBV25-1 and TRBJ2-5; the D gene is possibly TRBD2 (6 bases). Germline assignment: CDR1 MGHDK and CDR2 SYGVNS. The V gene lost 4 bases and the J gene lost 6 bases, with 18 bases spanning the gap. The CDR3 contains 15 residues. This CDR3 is CASSAPINGGKTQYF. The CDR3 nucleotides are TGTGCCAGCAGTGCACCTATAAACGGAGGGAAGACCCAGTACTTC.